The T cell receptor beta chain described here comes from a study of T cells after yellow fever vaccination. The study made its TCR cDNA through 5'RACE template switching. That step introduced a universal primer site along with UMIs. In TCRdb, the 5' RACE reads were re-called with MiXCR into one record per CDR3 protein. The sample has just under 600,000 distinct CDR3 sequences, 13% seen once. General study findings and limits: The study re-detected most primary-vaccination clones after the booster (96% CD4, 88% CD8).

V was clipped by 1 base and J by 9 bases; unmatched bases: 4. The CDR3 is made up of 15 amino acids. Germline V lookup: CDR1 SEHNR, CDR2 FQNEAQ (reference sequence). Remarks on this clonotype: Its target is unknown. This may come from a read error, since a much larger clone is one base off. This CDR3 fails to terminate in the conserved phenylalanine or tryptophan, so it likely reflects a read error.

This sample comprised PBMCs, obtained on the day of the yellow fever booster vaccination. This receptor was obtained from a man under 40 who received the YFV17D yellow fever vaccine. The V gene is TRBV7-9, the J gene TRBJ2-1, with 12 bases matching TRBD2. The CDR3 DNA reads as TGTGCCAGCAGCTTAGTACTAGCGGGAGGAACTGAGCAGTTCTCC. Amino acids: CASSLVLAGGTEQFS.